The clone carrying this T cell receptor beta chain has a single count. What it binds is not known. This specimen comes from a study of Ad26.COV2.S vaccination and SARS-CoV-2 variants. Study-wide background: Recipients of Ad26.COV2.S got it intramuscularly, once or twice 56 days apart.

The V end was cut by 7 bases, the J end by 7 bases, with 17 bases between. Germline V CDR1 and CDR2: MNHEY, SMNVEV (reference sequence). The CDR3 has 14 amino acids. Indicated treatment: approximately 18 received Ad26.COV2.S at low or high dose, single or two shots; about 5 received placebo; per-sample allocation not given. The samples were gathered on day 63 after the first injection of vaccine or placebo. This person who donated was an adult of 18-55 years in Boston. Clones were read by immunoSEQ multiplex PCR, and TCRdb kept only the in-frame ones, dropping some. The sample shows about 680,000 clones, roughly nine tenths of them seen only once. Study conclusions and caveats: Those who received the vaccine showed greater spike-specific TCR breadth than those given placebo. From the TCR breadth and depth analyses, total T cell responses may have been underestimated.

The chain combines TRBV27 with TRBJ1-5, with D possibly TRBD1 on 5 matching bases. The receptor was isolated from a person between 18 and 60 years old who received the Ad26.COV2.S COVID-19 vaccine or a placebo. The source was peripheral blood, collected in a trial of Ad26.COV2.S vaccine versus placebo. CDR3 amino acids: CASNPNGGTQPQHF. CDR3 coding DNA: TGTGCCAGCAACCCTAACGGGGGAACCCAGCCCCAGCATTTT.